The rows below give T cell receptor beta chains drawn from one sample of a study of blood T cell repertoires in COVID-19. The table came from immunoSEQ multiplex PCR; TCRdb's copy has only in-frame clones and leaves some out. Seen here are under 350,000 clones, 80% to 90% observed once, and the top ten hold 3.5% to 4.5%. The source material was PBMCs or T cells enriched from blood (not recorded which). The receptors come from a middle-aged woman with acute COVID-19. Both conserved end residues are part of each CDR3. A D gene is named only where the DNA matches it firmly. Clone size, where shown, is once, few, many, or a class for clones that have expanded.

>TRBV9|-|TRBD1|TRBJ1-4|17
TGTGCCAGCAGCGTAGGCGGGACAGGGGGCACTAATGAAAAACTGTTTTTT
CASSVGGTGGTNEKLFF
>TRBV15|-|TRBD1|TRBJ2-7|16
TGTGCCACCAGCAAACCGGGACAGGGGTACTTTGACGAGCAGTACTTC
CATSKPGQGYFDEQYF
>TRBV4-2|-|TRBD2|TRBJ2-1|16
TGTGCCAGCAGCCAAGAACCTAGCGGGGCCTACAATGAGCAGTTCTTC
CASSQEPSGAYNEQFF
>TRBV9|-|-|TRBJ2-5|14
TGTGCCAGCAGCGTAACCCCCGGCCAAGAGACCCAGTACTTC
CASSVTPGQETQYF
>TRBV10-3|-|-|TRBJ1-1|14
TGTGCCATCAGTGAGCGTCTCCCGAGGACTGAAGCTTTCTTT
CAISERLPRTEAFF
>TRBV9|-|-|TRBJ1-2|14
TGTGCCAGCAGCGTATGGGAGGACGGTTATGGCTACACCTTC
CASSVWEDGYGYTF
>TRBV7-2|-|TRBD2|TRBJ2-5|14
TGTGCCAGCAGCTTACGCGGGAGTCAAGAGACCCAGTACTTC
CASSLRGSQETQYF
>TRBV3-1/TRBV3-2|-|TRBD2|TRBJ2-1|19
TGTGCCAGCAGCCAAGCCAAATACCTAGCGGGGGGCGCTAACAATGAGCAGTTCTTC
CASSQAKYLAGGANNEQFF
>TRBV28|-|TRBD1|TRBJ2-2|15
TGTGCCAGCAGTTTGGGGACAGGGGGCACCGGGGAGCTGTTTTTT
CASSLGTGGTGELFF
>TRBV3-1/TRBV3-2|few|-|TRBJ2-3|17
TGTGCCAGCAGCCAAGGTGGCGGGGTAGGCTTGTCAGATACGCAGTATTTT
CASSQGGGVGLSDTQYF
>TRBV2|-|TRBD2|TRBJ2-7|15
TGTGCCAGCAGTGAACCTGGACTAGCGGGAAACGAGCAGTACTTC
CASSEPGLAGNEQYF
>TRBV10-2|-|-|TRBJ1-1|13
TGCGCCAGCACTCTTTCGGGGAGCACTGAAGCTTTCTTT
CASTLSGSTEAFF
>TRBV20-1|-|-|TRBJ2-1|15
TGCAGTGCTAGTAGTTCGGCGGGGAAGAGAGATGAGCAGTTCTTC
CSASSSAGKRDEQFF
>TRBV7-9|-|-|TRBJ1-5|13
TGTGCCAGCAGCTCAGGGATCAGTCAGCCCCAGCATTTT
CASSSGISQPQHF
>TRBV4-2|-|TRBD2|TRBJ2-2|17
TGTGCCAGCAGCCAAGATAAGGCGGGGGCGAACACCGGGGAGCTGTTTTTT
CASSQDKAGANTGELFF